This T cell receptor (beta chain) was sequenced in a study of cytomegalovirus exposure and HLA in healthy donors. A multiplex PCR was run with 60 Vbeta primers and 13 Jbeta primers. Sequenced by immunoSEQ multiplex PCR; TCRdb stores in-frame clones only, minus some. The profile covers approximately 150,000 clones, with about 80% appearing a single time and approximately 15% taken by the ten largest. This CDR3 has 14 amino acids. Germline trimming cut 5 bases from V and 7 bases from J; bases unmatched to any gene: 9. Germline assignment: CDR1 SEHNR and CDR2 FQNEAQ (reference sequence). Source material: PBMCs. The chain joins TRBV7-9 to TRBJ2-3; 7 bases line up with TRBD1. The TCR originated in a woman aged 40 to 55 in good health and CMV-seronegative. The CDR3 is CASSPRQGRHTQYF. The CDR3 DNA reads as TGTGCCAGCAGCCCGAGACAGGGTAGACATACGCAGTATTTT. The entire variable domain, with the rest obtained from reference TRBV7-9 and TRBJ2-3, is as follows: DTGVSQNPRHKITKRGQNVTFRCDPISEHNRLYWYRQTLGQGPEFLTYFQNEAQLEKSRLLSDRFSAERPKGSFSTLEIQRTEQGDSAMYLCASSPRQGRHTQYFGPGTRLTVL.